A single sample gave rise to the 25 T cell receptor beta chains below, sequenced in a study of regulatory T cells in long-lasting Graves disease. As for time point: newly diagnosed GD, antithyroid drugs for less than 3 months. PBMCs provided the RNA from which the TCR library was made. Arm-PCR of CDR3 regions and iRepertoire HTBI primers were the basis on which TCR beta libraries were built. Each CDR3 protein is one row after TCRdb ran MiXCR on the multiplex PCR reads. The table has roughly 530,000 distinct CDR3 sequences, roughly a sixth seen once. This sample was shared with a second study, whose subject was T cells in Graves' hyperthyroidism and ophthalmopathy.

The specimen comprised peripheral blood mononuclear cells (PBMCs), sampled at new diagnosis, from a patient treated with antithyroid drugs. Receptors originate from a middle-aged woman with Graves disease.

At least ten counts were recorded for this clonotype. The chain couples TRBV2 to TRBJ1-1; D gene ambiguous. CDR1 and CDR2 (germline): SNHLY, FYNNEI. The CDR3 is 14 amino acids. The V and J ends lost 8 bases and 0 bases respectively, with 13 bases between them. CDR3 bases: TGTGCCAGCTCGGGTTACGGAATGAACACTGAAGCTTTCTTT. Translated: CASSGYGMNTEAFF. Full variable domain (missing parts from reference TRBV2 and TRBJ1-1): EPEVTQTPSHQVTQMGQEVILRCVPISNHLYFYWYRQILGQKVEFLVSFYNNEISEKSEIFDDQFSVERPDGSNFTLKIRSTKLEDSAMYFCASSGYGMNTEAFFGQGTRLTVV.

On this clonotype: This sequence may be a read error, since a much larger clone differs from it by one base. This chain joins TRBV28 and TRBJ2-1; D may be TRBD2 (5 bases). The CDR3 length is 15 residues. The V gene's germline CDR1 is MDHEN and CDR2 SYDVKM. Trimming pared 5 bases from V and 7 bases from J, leaving 18 bases between. DNA of the CDR3: TGTGCCAGCAGTGATCCTAGTCGAGGGTTGAATGAGCAGTTCTTC. This gives the protein CASSDPSRGLNEQFF.

The J gene is TRBJ1-2, the V gene TRBV18; D not certain. CDR1 and CDR2 (germline): KGHSH, LQKENI. Trimming cost V 0 bases and J 2 bases, with 10 bases left between them. The CDR3 extends over 15 amino acids. As DNA, the CDR3 is TGTGCCAGCTCACCACCGGCGGTTGGGAACTATGGCTACACCTTC. Its protein is CASSPPAVGNYGYTF.

This clonotype was recorded at least ten times. The chain employs TRBV28 and TRBJ2-1; 9 nucleotides agree with TRBD2. Germline values: CDR1 MDHEN, CDR2 SYDVKM. The CDR3 length is 15 residues. The V gene end was trimmed by 8 bases and the J gene end by 5 bases; junction bases not matched to a gene: 10. CDR3 region: CASVGGGGAHNEQFF. CDR3 coding DNA: TGTGCCAGCGTTGGGGGCGGGGGGGCCCACAATGAGCAGTTCTTC.

The sample holds a few counts of this clonotype. An end of the junction differs from the germline gene, which may be a read error. The chain is built from TRBV7-7 and TRBJ1-2, with a tentative D call TRBD1 (5 bases). The CDR3 has 14 residues. CDR1 and CDR2 (germline): SSHAT, FNYEAQ (reference sequence). CDR3 coding DNA: TGTGCTAGCAGCCCCCGAGACAGTTTCTATGGCTACACCTTC. It specifies CASSPRDSFYGYTF.

The genes are TRBV30 and TRBJ1-1, with D perhaps TRBD1 (5 bases). Germline V lookup: CDR1 GTSNPN, CDR2 SVGIG (reference sequence). CDR3 length: 15 amino acids. With 3 bases removed from V and 0 bases from J, the gap between germline ends came to 14 bases. The CDR3 nucleotides read TGTGCCTGGAGCTGGGGCCGCGCTGTGAACACTGAAGCTTTCTTT. As protein: CAWSWGRAVNTEAFF.

This clonotype was counted many times. The genes are TRBV12-3 or TRBV12-4 and TRBJ1-2, with 12 positions matching TRBD1. Trimming took 5 bases from V and 7 from J; bases not matched to a gene: 11. There are 16 residues in the CDR3. CDR3 sequence (DNA): TGTGCCAGCAGTGGGACAGGGGGCCCGATGATAGGTGGCTACACCTTC. This encodes CASSGTGGPMIGGYTF.

This clonotype was seen repeatedly, ten times or more. The chain links TRBV2 to TRBJ1-2; D gene uncertain. Germline CDR1 reads SNHLY; CDR2 reads FYNNEI. Trimming removed 2 bases from V and 5 bases from J, with 6 bases in between. This CDR3 is 12 amino acids long. The CDR3 loop is CASSENEYGYTF. CDR3 in DNA: TGTGCCAGCAGTGAAAACGAGTATGGCTACACCTTC.

This clonotype was observed a few times. The chain couples TRBV4-1 to TRBJ2-1, with D perhaps being TRBD1 or TRBD2 (5 bases each). The length of the CDR3 is 17 residues. Germline V gives CDR1 MGHRA, CDR2 YSYEKL. Trimming took off 0 bases at V and 2 bases at J, with 14 bases between the two ends. CDR3 coding DNA: TGCGCCAGCAGCCAAGAAGGCTCGCTGGGGGCCTACAATGAGCAGTTCTTC. Translating it yields CASSQEGSLGAYNEQFF.

This clonotype was counted ten times or more. The chain recombines TRBV6-1 with TRBJ1-1; possible D gene TRBD1, 6 bases. This CDR3 has 13 amino acids. CDR1 and CDR2 (germline): MNHNS, SASEGT. Trimming took 6 bases from V and 6 from J, leaving 14 bases between them. The CDR3 nucleotides are TGTGCCAGCAGCCTCGACAGGATCGCTGAAGCTTTCTTT. It specifies CASSLDRIAEAFF.

Many counts were recorded for this clonotype. The V and J genes are TRBV28 and TRBJ1-3; D remains unclear. From germline, CDR1 is MDHEN and CDR2 SYDVKM. Trimming removed 3 bases at V and 4 bases at J, with 16 bases between. This CDR3 spans 16 amino acids. CDR3 region: CASSFYPQLIGNTIYF. The CDR3 bases are TGTGCCAGCAGTTTTTACCCACAGCTGATAGGAAACACCATATATTTT.

This clonotype was detected only a few times. This sequence joins TRBV6-1 and TRBJ1-2, with D uncertain. Trimming pared 3 bases from V and 5 bases from J, leaving 10 bases between. This CDR3 is built from 13 residues. Germline CDR1 reads MNHNS; CDR2 reads SASEGT. CDR3 nucleotide sequence: TGTGCCAGCAGTGATGCGACTTTGTATGGCTACACCTTC. This encodes CASSDATLYGYTF.

This clonotype occurred many times. V and J are TRBV10-2 and TRBJ1-1, with TRBD1 identical over 8 bases. The germline CDR1 and CDR2 sequences are WSHSY and SAAADI. The ends lost 11 bases at V and 2 bases at J; junction bases unmatched: 7. The CDR3 contains 13 residues. The CDR3 DNA sequence: TGCGCCGCCTCGGGACAGGCAAACACTGAAGCTTTCTTT. It is translated as CAASGQANTEAFF.

This clonotype was counted ten times or more. This chain connects TRBV7-3 to TRBJ1-6; D is ambiguous. From germline, CDR1 is SGHTA and CDR2 FQGTGA. The V and J ends lost 2 bases and 9 bases respectively, with 8 bases between them. The CDR3 is made up of 13 amino acids. CDR3 in DNA: TGTGCCAGCAGCTTAGACTCCATTTCACCCCTCCACTTT. Amino acids: CASSLDSISPLHF. Full variable domain (missing parts from reference TRBV7-3 and TRBJ1-6): GAGVSQTPSNKVTEKGKYVELRCDPISGHTALYWYRQSLGQGPEFLIYFQGTGAADDSGLPNDRFFAVRPEGSVSTLKIQRTERGDSAVYLCASSLDSISPLHFGNGTRLTVT.

This chain joins TRBV20-1 and TRBJ2-3; TRBD2 matches at 11 bases. The J segment lost 4 bases and the V segment lost 6 bases, leaving 9 bases of the junction unmatched. The CDR3 sequence is 15 residues long. The germline V gene has CDR1 DFQATT and CDR2 SNEGSKA (reference sequence). The CDR3 DNA reads TGCAGTGCCTCATTGCTAGCGGGGGGCCCAGATACGCAGTATTTT. This encodes CSASLLAGGPDTQYF.

The sample holds a few counts of this clonotype. The rearrangement uses TRBV27 and TRBJ1-4; TRBD1 matches 7 bases. Germline V lookup: CDR1 MNHEY, CDR2 SMNVEV (reference sequence). V trimming: 6 bases; J trimming: 10 bases; junction bases outside the gene matches: 8. There are 13 residues in the CDR3. CDR3 nucleotides: TGTGCCAGCAGGCAAAGACAGGGAACAAAACTGTTTTTT. Protein sequence: CASRQRQGTKLFF.

This clonotype was recorded many times. V and J are TRBV9 and TRBJ2-3; 7 bases map to TRBD2. CDR1 is SGDLS and CDR2 is YYNGEE in the germline V gene. The CDR3 is 18 amino acids. Unmatched junction bases numbered 17, after V lost 4 bases and J lost 3 bases. CDR3 loop: CASSLRLRGEIATDTQYF. CDR3 sequence (DNA): TGTGCCAGCAGCCTCCGCCTCCGGGGGGAGATCGCGACAGATACGCAGTATTTT.

This clonotype turned up a few times. The V and J genes are TRBV20-1 and TRBJ2-7, with 9 positions matching TRBD1. The CDR3 runs to 15 residues. CDR1 is DFQATT, CDR2 SNEGSKA, per germline (reference sequence). V shed 1 base and J 0 bases; nucleotides not matched to a gene: 4. The CDR3 bases are TGCAGTGCTAGAGCAACGACAGGGGGCTCCTACGAGCAGTACTTC. Protein sequence: CSARATTGGSYEQYF.

The rearrangement links TRBV7-9 to TRBJ2-7; D is perhaps TRBD1 or TRBD2 (6 bases each). Germline CDR1 SEHNR, CDR2 FQNEAQ (reference sequence). The CDR3 length is 13 residues. V lost 8 bases to trimming and J lost 7 bases, with 18 bases between them. DNA for the CDR3: TGTGCCAGCGGGGGGCCTCCCTTCGGGGAGCAGTACTTC. The encoded protein is CASGGPPFGEQYF.

A word on this clonotype: A read error may be the cause here, since a much bigger clone is one base away. The chain uses TRBV12-3 or TRBV12-4 and TRBJ2-3; the match to TRBD2 covers 14 bases. The CDR3 has 19 amino acids. The CDR3 region is CASSLGLAGALGSTDAQYF. CDR3 DNA sequence: TGTGCCAGCAGTTTGGGACTAGCGGGGGCCCTGGGTAGCACAGATGCGCAGTATTTT.

This clonotype was seen more than once but under ten times. The rearrangement links TRBV30 to TRBJ1-6; D might be TRBD1 (6 bases). Per germline, CDR1 GTSNPN and CDR2 SVGIG (reference sequence). V dropped 1 base and J dropped 5 bases, with 12 bases sitting between them. The CDR3 runs to 15 residues. The CDR3 sequence is CAWSADSPNNSPLHF. CDR3 nucleotide sequence: TGTGCCTGGAGTGCGGACAGTCCTAATAATTCACCCCTCCACTTT.

This clonotype was detected only a few times. J is TRBJ1-4 and V is TRBV29-1, with a weak D call TRBD1 (6 bases). Germline loops: CDR1 SQVTM, CDR2 ANQGSEA. This CDR3 contains 12 residues. V shed 7 bases and J shed 5 bases, with 11 bases lying between them. CDR3 region: CSASQGNEKLFF. CDR3 sequence (DNA): TGCAGCGCTTCGCAGGGGAATGAAAAACTGTTTTTT.

The J gene is TRBJ2-1, the V gene TRBV10-1; D assignment may be TRBD1 or TRBD2 (5 bases each). The V gene's germline CDR1 is WNHNN and CDR2 SYGVQD (reference sequence). CDR3 length: 16 residues. Trimming shortened V by 7 bases and J by 7 bases, and 23 bases separated the two germline ends. CDR3 sequence reads: CASTSGTGPRGNEQFF. CDR3 in DNA: TGCGCCAGCACTTCTGGGACGGGACCCCGAGGGAATGAGCAGTTCTTC.

The V call is TRBV20-1, the J call TRBJ1-2, with D unresolved. Trimming removed 2 bases from V and 4 bases from J, with 11 bases in between. The CDR3 spans 13 residues. Per germline, CDR1 DFQATT and CDR2 SNEGSKA (reference sequence). CDR3 coding DNA: TGCAGTGCTAGACAGGTGCTACCCTATGGCTACACCTTC. Translated: CSARQVLPYGYTF.

In this sample, this clonotype turned up many times. The chain recombines TRBV15 with TRBJ2-7; 8 positions agree with TRBD2. Germline V gene data show CDR1 as LNHNV and CDR2 as YYDKDF (reference sequence). The V gene end was trimmed by 2 bases and the J gene end by 2 bases; junction bases not matched to a gene: 14. CDR3 length equals 18 residues. This chain's CDR3 is CATSRSISGSGGPYEQYF. CDR3 nucleotide sequence: TGTGCCACCAGCAGATCTATCTCGGGGAGCGGGGGCCCCTACGAGCAGTACTTC. The variable domain in full, completed from reference TRBV15 and TRBJ2-7, reads DAMVIQNPRYQVTQFGKPVTLSCSQTLNHNVMYWYQQKSSQAPKLLFHYYDKDFNNEADTPDNFQSRRPNTSFCFLDIRSPGLGDTAMYLCATSRSISGSGGPYEQYFGPGTRLTVT.